The 6 T cell receptor beta chains given below trace back to one sample, sequenced in a study of T cells in Graves' hyperthyroidism and ophthalmopathy. Regions amplified from RNA transcripts were the TCR beta CDR3 regions. A first-round RT-PCR of the TCR CDR3 used the HTBI primer set. TCRdb re-analysed the multiplex PCR reads in MiXCR, keeping a single row per CDR3 protein. Of under 800,000 distinct CDR3 sequences listed, around 15% are singletons. What was sequenced was blood. The receptors derive from a woman aged 18-29 years with Graves' hyperthyroidism.

This chain joins TRBV12-3 or TRBV12-4 and TRBJ1-2; 11 bases agree with TRBD1. Trimming cost V 5 bases and J 7 bases; bases outside gene matches: 9. The CDR3 sequence is 15 residues long. This chain's CDR3 is CASSQRGQGAGGYTF. In DNA form, the CDR3 reads TGTGCCAGCAGTCAGAGAGGACAGGGGGCAGGTGGCTACACCTTC.

This clonotype showed up just a few times. The chain recombines TRBV7-9 with TRBJ2-7; D ambiguous. Between the trimmed V and J ends, which lost 5 bases and 1 base, there was a span of 9 bases. The CDR3 is made up of 13 amino acids. Looked up from germline, CDR1 is SEHNR and CDR2 is FQNEAQ (reference sequence). CDR3 sequence (DNA): TGTGCCAGCAGCCCGCTCCATTCCTACGAGCAGTACTTC. It specifies CASSPLHSYEQYF.

This clonotype was counted many times. V usage is TRBV3-1 and J usage is TRBJ2-5; D gene uncertain. Trimming stripped 0 bases from V and 4 bases from J, with 3 bases between. The CDR3 has 12 residues. CDR1 and CDR2 from the germline V gene are LGHDT and YNNKEL (reference sequence). The CDR3 reads CASSQDRETQYF. DNA for the CDR3: TGTGCCAGCAGCCAAGATCGAGAGACCCAGTACTTC.

This clonotype was recorded a few times. The V call is TRBV30, the J call TRBJ1-3; D possibly corresponds to TRBD1 (6 bases). The CDR3 consists of 15 residues. The germline V gene has CDR1 GTSNPN and CDR2 SVGIG (reference sequence). Trimming removed 3 bases at V and 2 bases at J, with 14 bases between. The CDR3 loop is CAWRGRDIPGNTIYF. CDR3 nucleotides: TGTGCCTGGAGGGGCCGGGACATCCCTGGAAACACCATATATTTT.

This clonotype was counted only a few times. The V and J genes are TRBV20-1 and TRBJ2-4, with D unresolved. V lost 3 bases and J 4 bases, leaving 13 bases between the germline ends. This CDR3 contains 14 residues. Germline lookup yields CDR1 DFQATT and CDR2 SNEGSKA (reference sequence). CDR3 sequence: CSARADVTKNIQYF. CDR3 bases: TGCAGTGCTAGGGCGGACGTTACAAAAAACATTCAGTACTTC.

The rearrangement uses TRBV19 and TRBJ2-1, with 7 bases matching TRBD2. The V gene end was trimmed by 9 bases and the J gene end by 0 bases; junction bases not matched to a gene: 8. The CDR3 runs 15 residues. The germline CDR1 and CDR2 sequences are LNHDA and SQIVND (reference sequence). The CDR3 nucleotides are TGTGCCAGCGGGAGGCCCAGGAGCTCCTACAATGAGCAGTTCTTC. Translating gives CASGRPRSSYNEQFF.